This is a list of T cell receptor beta chains from one sample in a study of graft-versus-host responses after intestinal transplantation. Clones were sequenced by immunoSEQ multiplex PCR, and TCRdb holds only the in-frame ones, with some missing. The repertoire holds nearly 100,000 clones, with 90% as singletons. This sample comprised PBMCs, obtained approximately 470 days after intestinal transplant. The source of these receptors is a human patient who received an intestinal transplant, so some T cells may come from the graft donor. Both conserved end residues are part of each CDR3. The order of the fields is V gene, D gene, CDR3 length, J gene, clone size, CDR3 protein, CDR3 DNA. The D gene is left open where the match is weak. Clone size appears in some rows only: once, few, many, or a class for an expanded clone.

>TRBV19|TRBD1|14|TRBJ2-2|NA
CASTGTAHTGELFF
TGTGCCAGTACGGGGACAGCCCACACCGGGGAGCTGTTTTTT
>TRBV4-1|NA|16|TRBJ1-6|NA
CASSRAPGGNYSPLHF
TGCGCCAGCAGCCGGGCCCCCGGGGGCAATTATTCACCCCTCCACTTT
>TRBV5-1|TRBD1|15|TRBJ1-1|NA
CASSPLTGLNTEAFF
TGCGCCAGCAGCCCCCTGACAGGGTTGAACACTGAAGCTTTCTTT
>TRBV6-1|TRBD1|15|TRBJ1-2|few
CASSEAPGTVYGYTF
TGTGCCAGCAGTGAAGCCCCCGGGACAGTCTATGGCTACACCTTC
>TRBV5-1|TRBD1|14|TRBJ2-3|NA
CASSRTGGADTQYF
TGCGCCAGCAGCCGGACAGGGGGCGCAGATACGCAGTATTTT
>TRBV11-2|NA|15|TRBJ2-7|NA
CASSLVPGTTYEQYF
TGTGCCAGCAGCTTAGTCCCGGGGACGACCTACGAGCAGTACTTC
>TRBV11-2|NA|16|TRBJ1-2|NA
CASSLDYAGAGYGYTF
TGTGCCAGCAGCTTAGATTACGCGGGGGCCGGCTATGGCTACACCTTC
>TRBV9|NA|11|TRBJ1-2|NA
CASESSYGYTF
TGTGCCAGCGAGTCGAGCTATGGCTACACCTTC
>TRBV7-2|NA|17|TRBJ1-5|once
CASSLRRGGNSNQPQHF
TGTGCCAGCAGCTTAAGGCGCGGGGGAAATAGCAATCAGCCCCAGCATTTT
>TRBV7-9|NA|14|TRBJ2-1|NA
CASTPLPGFDEQFF
TGTGCCAGCACCCCCTTGCCAGGGTTCGATGAGCAGTTCTTC
>TRBV19|TRBD1|14|TRBJ2-7|NA
CASSIDRGPYEQYF
TGTGCCAGTAGTATTGACAGGGGGCCCTACGAGCAGTACTTC
>TRBV4-1|TRBD1|15|TRBJ1-5|NA
CASSPEGASNQPQHF
TGCGCCAGCAGCCCAGAGGGGGCGAGCAATCAGCCCCAGCATTTT
>TRBV18|NA|14|TRBJ1-2|once
CASSPRDGLYGYTF
TGTGCCAGCTCACCAAGGGACGGACTCTATGGCTACACCTTC
>TRBV29-1|NA|13|TRBJ1-2|NA
CSVPTPGSHGYTF
TGCAGCGTTCCGACCCCCGGGAGCCATGGCTACACCTTC
>TRBV11-2|NA|15|TRBJ2-7|NA
CASSAGGGSGYEQYF
TGTGCCAGCAGCGCAGGGGGAGGGTCGGGGTACGAGCAGTACTTC
>TRBV11-3|NA|15|TRBJ2-3|NA
CASSPGGGASNTQYF
TGTGCCAGCAGCCCTGGAGGGGGGGCCTCTAATACGCAGTATTTT
>TRBV6-1|NA|14|TRBJ2-7|NA
CASSGMGASYEQYF
TGTGCCAGCAGCGGCATGGGGGCCTCCTACGAGCAGTACTTC
>TRBV7-6|NA|15|TRBJ2-7|NA
CASSLAGKGSYEQYF
TGTGCCAGCAGCTTAGCGGGGAAGGGTTCCTACGAGCAGTACTTC
>TRBV6-5|NA|13|TRBJ1-1|few
CASRLQRNTEAFF
TGTGCCAGCAGATTACAGAGGAACACTGAAGCTTTCTTT
>TRBV6-5|NA|14|TRBJ1-1|NA
CASSPWGGNTEAFF
TGTGCCAGCAGCCCTTGGGGGGGAAACACTGAAGCTTTCTTT
>TRBV7-9|NA|16|TRBJ2-3|NA
CASSLVMGSSTDTQYF
TGTGCCAGCAGCTTGGTGATGGGTTCTAGCACAGATACGCAGTATTTT
>TRBV29-1|NA|12|TRBJ2-5|NA
CSVYQGLETQYF
TGCAGCGTTTACCAGGGGTTAGAGACCCAGTACTTC
>TRBV5-3|TRBD2|17|TRBJ2-3|once
CAGKRGASGGLGDTQYF
TGTGCCGGAAAACGCGGCGCTAGCGGGGGGCTTGGAGATACGCAGTATTTT
>TRBV5-1|NA|13|TRBJ2-5|NA
CASSLDHQETQYF
TGCGCCAGCAGCTTGGACCACCAAGAGACCCAGTACTTC
>TRBV27|NA|9|TRBJ2-7|NA
CASGYEQYF
TGTGCCAGCGGGTACGAGCAGTACTTC
>TRBV11-2|NA|15|TRBJ2-3|NA
CASSLGGARADTQYF
TGTGCCAGCAGCTTGGGGGGCGCGCGGGCAGATACGCAGTATTTT
>TRBV6-5|NA|13|TRBJ2-1|NA
CASSSRTNNEQFF
TGTGCCAGCAGTAGCCGAACCAACAATGAGCAGTTCTTC
>TRBV9|TRBD2|17|TRBJ2-6|NA
CASSVGRGGSGANVLTF
TGTGCCAGCAGCGTAGGGCGGGGGGGCTCTGGGGCCAACGTCCTGACTTTC
>TRBV5-1|TRBD1|14|TRBJ2-5|NA
CASSLTGGQETQYF
TGCGCCAGCAGCTTGACAGGGGGCCAAGAGACCCAGTACTTC
>TRBV27|NA|13|TRBJ2-7|NA
CASSLKEGYEQYF
TGTGCCAGCAGTTTAAAGGAAGGTTACGAGCAGTACTTC
>TRBV4-1|TRBD1|15|TRBJ1-1|NA
CASSQGTGFNTEAFF
TGCGCCAGCAGCCAGGGGACAGGATTTAACACTGAAGCTTTCTTT
>TRBV7-9|NA|15|TRBJ1-5|NA
CASSLGDGAYQPQHF
TGTGCCAGCAGCTTAGGGGATGGGGCCTATCAGCCCCAGCATTTT
>TRBV5-1|TRBD2|15|TRBJ2-3|NA
CASRTSGEPWDTQYF
TGCGCCAGCCGGACTAGCGGGGAACCGTGGGATACGCAGTATTTT
>TRBV6-5|TRBD2|14|TRBJ2-3|NA
CASSPGLVADTQYF
TGTGCCAGCAGTCCCGGACTAGTTGCAGATACGCAGTATTTT
>TRBV6-5|NA|14|TRBJ2-2|NA
CASSYNRATGELFF
TGTGCCAGCAGTTATAACAGGGCCACCGGGGAGCTGTTTTTT
>TRBV15|NA|17|TRBJ1-5|NA
CATSRDRRERSNQPQHF
TGTGCCACCAGCAGAGACCGTAGGGAGAGGAGCAATCAGCCCCAGCATTTT
>TRBV5-1|NA|14|TRBJ2-7|NA
CASSHFGGSYEQYF
TGCGCCAGCAGCCATTTCGGGGGCTCCTACGAGCAGTACTTC
>TRBV5-6|TRBD2|17|TRBJ2-1|NA
CASSFLRLAGAYNEQFF
TGTGCCAGCAGCTTCCTACGACTAGCGGGGGCTTACAATGAGCAGTTCTTC
>TRBV7-2|NA|16|TRBJ1-2|once
CASDIDTGDSFYGYTF
TGTGCCAGCGACATTGACACAGGCGACAGCTTCTATGGCTACACCTTC
>TRBV18|NA|13|TRBJ2-5|NA
CASSPGGQETQYF
TGTGCCAGCTCACCAGGGGGACAAGAGACCCAGTACTTC
>TRBV6-1|NA|14|TRBJ2-7|NA
CASSNPTGAYEQYF
TGTGCCAGCAGCAATCCCACTGGAGCCTACGAGCAGTACTTC